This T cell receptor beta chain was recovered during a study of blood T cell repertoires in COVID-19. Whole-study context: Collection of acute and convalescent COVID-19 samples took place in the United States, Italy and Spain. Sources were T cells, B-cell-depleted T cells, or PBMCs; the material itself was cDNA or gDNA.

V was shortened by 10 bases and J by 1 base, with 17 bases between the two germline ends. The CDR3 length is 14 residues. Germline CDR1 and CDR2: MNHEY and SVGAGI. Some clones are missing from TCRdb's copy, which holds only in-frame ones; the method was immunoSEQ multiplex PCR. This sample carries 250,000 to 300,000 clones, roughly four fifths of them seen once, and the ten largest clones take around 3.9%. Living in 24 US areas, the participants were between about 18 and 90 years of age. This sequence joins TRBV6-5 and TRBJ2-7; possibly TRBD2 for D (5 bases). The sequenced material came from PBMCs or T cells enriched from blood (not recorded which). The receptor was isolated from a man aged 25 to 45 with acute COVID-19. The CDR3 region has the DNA TGTGCCACAAGACCCGGGGAAGGGTCCTACGAGCAGTACGTC. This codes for CATRPGEGSYEQYV.